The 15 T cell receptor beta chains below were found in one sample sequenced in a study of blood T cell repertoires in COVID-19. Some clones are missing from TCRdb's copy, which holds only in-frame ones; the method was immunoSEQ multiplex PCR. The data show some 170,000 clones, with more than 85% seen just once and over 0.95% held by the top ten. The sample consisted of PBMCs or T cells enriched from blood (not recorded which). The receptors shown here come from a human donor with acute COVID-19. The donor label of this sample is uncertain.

CDR3 DNA sequence: TGTGCCAGTAGTATAGCACCGGGACAGGGGTCCAATGAGCAGTTCTTC. This sequence encodes CASSIAPGQGSNEQFF. This chain links TRBV19 with TRBJ2-1; TRBD1 aligns across 10 bases. The V and J ends lost 1 base and 6 bases, in that order; junction bases with no gene match: 6. This CDR3 region has 16 residues. The germline V gene has CDR1 LNHDA and CDR2 SQIVND (reference sequence).

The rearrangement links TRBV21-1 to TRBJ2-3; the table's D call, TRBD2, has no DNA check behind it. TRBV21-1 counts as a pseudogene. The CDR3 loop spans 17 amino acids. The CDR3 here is CASGELAGVNPPAAQYF. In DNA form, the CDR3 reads TGTGCCAGCGGAGAGCTAGCGGGGGTAAACCCGCCGGCGGCGCAGTATTTT.

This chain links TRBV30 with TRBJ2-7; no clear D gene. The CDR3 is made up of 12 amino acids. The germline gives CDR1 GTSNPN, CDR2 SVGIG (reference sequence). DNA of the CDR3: TGTGCTACGGTCAATACCTTCTACGAGCAGTACTTC. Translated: CATVNTFYEQYF. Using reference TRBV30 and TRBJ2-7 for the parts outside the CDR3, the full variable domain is SQTIHQWPATLVQPVGSPLSLECTVEGTSNPNLYWYRQAAGRGLQLLFYSVGIGQISSEVPQNLSASRPQDRQFILSSKKLLLSDSGFYLCATVNTFYEQYFGPGTRLTVT.

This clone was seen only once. The CDR3 DNA reads as TGTGCCAGCAGTGCCTATTCTAGCACAGATACGCAGTATTTT. Encoded protein: CASSAYSSTDTQYF. This chain connects TRBV2 to TRBJ2-3; D not resolved. Germline V lookup: CDR1 SNHLY, CDR2 FYNNEI. The V end was cut by 4 bases, the J end by 0 bases, with 8 bases between. This CDR3 has 14 residues.

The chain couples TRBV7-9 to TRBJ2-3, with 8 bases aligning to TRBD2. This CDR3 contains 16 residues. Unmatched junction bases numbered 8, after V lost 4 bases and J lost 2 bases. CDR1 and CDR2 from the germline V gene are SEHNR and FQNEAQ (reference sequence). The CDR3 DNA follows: TGTGCCAGCAGCTGGGGGGTAGCGGGGTACACAGATACGCAGTATTTT. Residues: CASSWGVAGYTDTQYF.

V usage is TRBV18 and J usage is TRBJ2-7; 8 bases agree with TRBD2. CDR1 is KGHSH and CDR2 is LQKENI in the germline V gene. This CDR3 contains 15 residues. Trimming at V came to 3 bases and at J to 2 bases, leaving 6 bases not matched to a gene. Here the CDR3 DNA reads TGTGCCAGCTCACCGTCCAGCGGGGGAACCTACGAGCAGTACTTC. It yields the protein CASSPSSGGTYEQYF.

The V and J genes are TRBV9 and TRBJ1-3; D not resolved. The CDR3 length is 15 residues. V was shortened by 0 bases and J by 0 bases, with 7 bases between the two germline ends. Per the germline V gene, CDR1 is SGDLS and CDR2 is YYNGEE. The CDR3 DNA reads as TGTGCCAGCAGCGTAGTAGAATCCTCTGGAAACACCATATATTTT. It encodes CASSVVESSGNTIYF.

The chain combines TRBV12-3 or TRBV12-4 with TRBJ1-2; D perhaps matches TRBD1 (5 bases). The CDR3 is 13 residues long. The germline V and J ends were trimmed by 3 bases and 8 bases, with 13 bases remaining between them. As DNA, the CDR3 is TGTGCCAGCAGTTTGGCCGGGGGAGGAGGCTACACCTTC. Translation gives CASSLAGGGGYTF.

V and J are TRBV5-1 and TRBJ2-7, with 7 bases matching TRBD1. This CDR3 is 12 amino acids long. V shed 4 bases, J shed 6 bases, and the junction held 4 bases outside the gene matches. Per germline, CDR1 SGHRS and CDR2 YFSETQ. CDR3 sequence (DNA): TGCGCCAGCAGCCCGGGGACAGCCGAGCAGTACTTC. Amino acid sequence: CASSPGTAEQYF.

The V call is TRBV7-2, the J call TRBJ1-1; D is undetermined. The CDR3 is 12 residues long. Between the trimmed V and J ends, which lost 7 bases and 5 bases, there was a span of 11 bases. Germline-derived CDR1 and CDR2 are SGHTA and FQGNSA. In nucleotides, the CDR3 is TGTGCCAGCACCCGCGTAACGACTGAAGCTTTCTTT. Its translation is CASTRVTTEAFF.

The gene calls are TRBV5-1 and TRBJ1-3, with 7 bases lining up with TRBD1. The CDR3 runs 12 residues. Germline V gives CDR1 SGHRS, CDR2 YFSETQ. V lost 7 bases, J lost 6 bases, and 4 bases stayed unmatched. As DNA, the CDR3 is TGCGCCAGCCGGGACAGCCCAAACACCATATATTTT. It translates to CASRDSPNTIYF. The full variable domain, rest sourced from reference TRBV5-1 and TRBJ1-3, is KAGVTQTPRYLIKTRGQQVTLSCSPISGHRSVSWYQQTPGQGLQFLFEYFSETQRNKGNFPGRFSGRQFSNSRSEMNVSTLELGDSALYLCASRDSPNTIYFGEGSWLTVV.

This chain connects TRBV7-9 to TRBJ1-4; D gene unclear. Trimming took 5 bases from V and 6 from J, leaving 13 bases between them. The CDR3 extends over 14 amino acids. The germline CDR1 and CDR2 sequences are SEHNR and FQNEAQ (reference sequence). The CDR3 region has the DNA TGTGCCAGCAGCCGCGCCCGGGAGGATGAAAAACTGTTTTTT. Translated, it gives CASSRAREDEKLFF.

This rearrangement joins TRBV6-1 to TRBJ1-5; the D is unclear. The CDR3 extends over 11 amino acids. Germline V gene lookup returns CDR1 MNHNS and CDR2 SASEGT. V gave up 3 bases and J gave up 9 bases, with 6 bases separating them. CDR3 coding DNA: TGTGCCAGCAGTGACAGATTGCCCCAGCATTTT. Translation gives CASSDRLPQHF.

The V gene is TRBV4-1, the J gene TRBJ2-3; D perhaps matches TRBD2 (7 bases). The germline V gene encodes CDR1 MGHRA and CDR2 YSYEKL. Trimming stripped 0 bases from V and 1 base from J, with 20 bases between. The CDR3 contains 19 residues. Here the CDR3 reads CASSQDGGGPIDGTDTQYF. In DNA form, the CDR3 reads TGCGCCAGCAGCCAAGATGGGGGGGGGCCGATTGATGGCACAGATACGCAGTATTTT.

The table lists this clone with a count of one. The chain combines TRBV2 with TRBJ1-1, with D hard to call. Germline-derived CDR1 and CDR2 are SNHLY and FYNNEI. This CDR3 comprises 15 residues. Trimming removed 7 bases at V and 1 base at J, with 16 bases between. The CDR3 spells CASNGGSRPNTEAFF. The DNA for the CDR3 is TGTGCCAGCAATGGCGGCAGTCGACCGAACACTGAAGCTTTCTTT. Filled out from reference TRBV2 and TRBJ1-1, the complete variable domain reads EPEVTQTPSHQVTQMGQEVILRCVPISNHLYFYWYRQILGQKVEFLVSFYNNEISEKSEIFDDQFSVERPDGSNFTLKIRSTKLEDSAMYFCASNGGSRPNTEAFFGQGTRLTVV.